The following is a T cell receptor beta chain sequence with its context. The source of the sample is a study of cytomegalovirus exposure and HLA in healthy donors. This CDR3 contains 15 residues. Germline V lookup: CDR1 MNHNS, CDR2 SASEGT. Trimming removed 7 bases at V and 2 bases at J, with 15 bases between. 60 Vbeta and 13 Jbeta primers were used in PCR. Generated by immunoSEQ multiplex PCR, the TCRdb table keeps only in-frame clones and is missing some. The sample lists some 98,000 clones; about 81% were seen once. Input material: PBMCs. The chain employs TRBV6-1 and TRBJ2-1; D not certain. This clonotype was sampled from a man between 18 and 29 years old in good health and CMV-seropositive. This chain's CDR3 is CASILTTPPYNEQFF. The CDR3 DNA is TGTGCCAGCATCCTAACTACACCCCCCTACAATGAGCAGTTCTTC.